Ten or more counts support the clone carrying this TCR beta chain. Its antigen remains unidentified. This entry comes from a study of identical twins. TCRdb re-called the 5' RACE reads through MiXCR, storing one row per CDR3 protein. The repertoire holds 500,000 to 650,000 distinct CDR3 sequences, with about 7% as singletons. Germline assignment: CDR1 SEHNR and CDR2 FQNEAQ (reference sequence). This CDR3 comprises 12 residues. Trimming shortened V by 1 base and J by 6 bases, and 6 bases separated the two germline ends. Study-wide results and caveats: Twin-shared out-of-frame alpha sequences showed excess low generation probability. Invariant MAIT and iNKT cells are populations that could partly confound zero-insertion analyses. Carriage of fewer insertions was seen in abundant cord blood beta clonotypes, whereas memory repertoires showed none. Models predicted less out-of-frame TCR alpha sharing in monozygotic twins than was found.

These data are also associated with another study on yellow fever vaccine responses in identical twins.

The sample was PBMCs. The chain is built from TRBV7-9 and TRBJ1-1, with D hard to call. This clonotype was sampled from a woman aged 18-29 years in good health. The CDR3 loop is CASSLEGAEAFF. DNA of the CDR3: TGTGCCAGCAGCTTAGAGGGTGCTGAAGCTTTCTTT.